This TCR beta chain appears in the sequencing data of a study of regulatory T cells in long-lasting Graves disease. Study results and caveats: Preferential use of TRBV28, TRBJ1-2 and TRBJ2-5 was seen in persistent disease.

Indicated time point: newly diagnosed GD, antithyroid drugs for less than 3 months. There was RNA extracted from PBMCs, and the TCR library was made from it. This clonotype was observed many times. Its antigen is as yet unknown. TCR beta libraries were built with iRepertoire HTBI primers and Arm-PCR of CDR3 regions. TCRdb passed the multiplex PCR reads through MiXCR, listing each CDR3 protein once. Of 350,000 to 500,000 distinct CDR3 sequences listed, 14% are singletons. The V gene's germline CDR1 is DFQATT and CDR2 SNEGSKA (reference sequence). V lost 6 bases, J lost 4 bases, and 7 bases stayed unmatched. The CDR3 consists of 13 residues. The same data also went into a second study, on T cells in Graves' hyperthyroidism and ophthalmopathy. That paper states: The HTBI primer set was used in a first-round RT-PCR of the TCR CDR3.

The TCR sequence derives from a woman aged 45-65 years with Graves disease. Sequencing used peripheral blood mononuclear cells (PBMCs), obtained at new diagnosis, from a patient treated with antithyroid drugs. The rearrangement uses TRBV20-1 and TRBJ2-5; 8 bases line up with TRBD2. The CDR3 region is CSAPGTSTETQYF. For the CDR3, the DNA is TGCAGTGCCCCAGGGACTAGTACAGAGACCCAGTACTTC.